This TCR beta chain was captured by sequencing in a study of persistence of HIV-infected CD4 T cells. Trimming removed 1 base from V and 1 base from J, with 15 bases in between. CDR3 length: 17 amino acids. The germline CDR1 and CDR2 sequences are LGHNA and YNFKEQ. The libraries were made with immunoSEQ version 4 in survey mode. Here immunoSEQ multiplex PCR was the method, and the copy in TCRdb shows in-frame clones only, minus some. This sample has roughly 60,000 clones, with 65% to 80% found just once. Remarks on this clone: Its target is unknown.

The stimulus was an HIV-1 Gag 15-mer peptide pool, about 1 ug/peptide/mL. Sorted nonresponding memory CD4+ T cells were CD40L-negative, CD69-negative, CD45RO-high. This sequence joins TRBV4-2 and TRBJ2-3; perhaps TRBD1 as D (6 bases). The sequencing here drew on CD4+ T cells sorted from PBMCs after roughly 19-hour stimulation, taken from a patient who received antiretroviral therapy. The source of this sequence is an adult man with HIV who was CMV-seropositive. CDR3 residues: CASSQVGRGTGTDTQYF. CDR3 DNA: TGTGCCAGCAGCCAAGTAGGTAGGGGGACGGGCACAGATACGCAGTATTTT.